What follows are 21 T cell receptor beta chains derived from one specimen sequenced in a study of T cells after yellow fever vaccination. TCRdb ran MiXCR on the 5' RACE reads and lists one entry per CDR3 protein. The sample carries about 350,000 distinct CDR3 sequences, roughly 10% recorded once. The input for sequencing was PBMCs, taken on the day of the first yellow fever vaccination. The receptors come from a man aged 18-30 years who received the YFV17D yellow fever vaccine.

The CDR3 bases are TGTGCCAGCTCACCAATGGCAAGAGTCGGGCTCACTGAGCAGTTCTTC. Translation gives CASSPMARVGLTEQFF. This chain uses TRBV18 with TRBJ2-1; no clear D. The ends were cut back, 2 bases at V and 9 bases at J, with 20 bases in the middle. Germline assignment: CDR1 KGHSH and CDR2 LQKENI. The CDR3 has 16 amino acids.

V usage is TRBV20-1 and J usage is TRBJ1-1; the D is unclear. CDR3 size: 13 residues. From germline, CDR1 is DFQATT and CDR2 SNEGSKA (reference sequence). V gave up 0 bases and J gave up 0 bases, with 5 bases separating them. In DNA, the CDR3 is TGCAGTGCTAGAGAGGGTTTGAACACTGAAGCTTTCTTT. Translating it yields CSAREGLNTEAFF.

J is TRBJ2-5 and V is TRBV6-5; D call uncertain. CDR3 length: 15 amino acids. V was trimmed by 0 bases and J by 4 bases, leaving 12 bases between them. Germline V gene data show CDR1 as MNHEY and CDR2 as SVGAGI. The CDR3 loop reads CASSYSGPAPETQYF. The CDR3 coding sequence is TGTGCCAGCAGTTACTCCGGGCCAGCCCCAGAGACCCAGTACTTC.

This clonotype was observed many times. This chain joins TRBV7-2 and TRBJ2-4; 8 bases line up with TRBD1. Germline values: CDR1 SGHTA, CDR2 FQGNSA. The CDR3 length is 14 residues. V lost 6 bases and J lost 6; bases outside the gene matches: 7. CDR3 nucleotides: TGTGCCAGCAGTCGAACCGGGACAGGAAACATTCAGTACTTC. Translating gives CASSRTGTGNIQYF.

In DNA form, the CDR3 reads TGCGCCAGCAGCCAAGGCACCGCCTATAGCAATCAGCCCCAGCATTTT. Translated: CASSQGTAYSNQPQHF. The V call is TRBV4-1, the J call TRBJ1-5; D gene ambiguous. Trimming stripped 1 base from V and 0 bases from J, with 10 bases between. Germline V CDR1 and CDR2: MGHRA, YSYEKL. The CDR3 length is 16 residues.

The CDR3 loop reads CASSPTMGTQYF. As DNA, the CDR3 is TGTGCCAGCAGTCCGACCATGGGTACGCAGTATTTT. The V and J genes are TRBV12-3 or TRBV12-4 and TRBJ2-3; D uncertain. The CDR3 has 12 residues. Trimming removed 5 bases at V and 8 bases at J, with 11 bases between.

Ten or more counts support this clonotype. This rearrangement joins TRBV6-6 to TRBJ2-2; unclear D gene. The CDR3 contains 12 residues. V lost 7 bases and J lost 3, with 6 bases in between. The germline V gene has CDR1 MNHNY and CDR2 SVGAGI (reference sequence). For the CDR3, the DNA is TGTGCCAGCACAGCGTACACCGGGGAGCTGTTTTTT. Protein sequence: CASTAYTGELFF.

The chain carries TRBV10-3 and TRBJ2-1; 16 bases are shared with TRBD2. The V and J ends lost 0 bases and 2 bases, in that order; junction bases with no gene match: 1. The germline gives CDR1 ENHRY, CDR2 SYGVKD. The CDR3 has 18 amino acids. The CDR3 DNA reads TGTGCCATCAGTGAGTCCGGGACTAGCGGGGGGGCCTACAATGAGCAGTTCTTC. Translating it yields CAISESGTSGGAYNEQFF.

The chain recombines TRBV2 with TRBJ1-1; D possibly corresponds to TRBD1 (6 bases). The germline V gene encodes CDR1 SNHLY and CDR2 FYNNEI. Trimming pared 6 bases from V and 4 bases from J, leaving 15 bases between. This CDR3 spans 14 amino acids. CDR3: CASRVGGGGTEAFF. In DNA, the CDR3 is TGTGCCAGCAGAGTAGGGGGAGGTGGCACTGAAGCTTTCTTT.

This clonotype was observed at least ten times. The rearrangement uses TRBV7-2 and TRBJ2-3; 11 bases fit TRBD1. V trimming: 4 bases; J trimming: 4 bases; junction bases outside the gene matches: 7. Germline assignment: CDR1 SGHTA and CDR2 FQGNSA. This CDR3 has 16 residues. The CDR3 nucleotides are TGTGCCAGCAGCTCCGGGAGGACAGGGGGCGCAGATACGCAGTATTTT. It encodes CASSSGRTGGADTQYF.

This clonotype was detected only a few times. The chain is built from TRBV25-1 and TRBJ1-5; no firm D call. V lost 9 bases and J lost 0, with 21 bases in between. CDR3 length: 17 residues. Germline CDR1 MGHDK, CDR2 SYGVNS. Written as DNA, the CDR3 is TGTGCCAGGAGCGACTCCCCTCGGGTAAATAGCAATCAGCCCCAGCATTTT. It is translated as CARSDSPRVNSNQPQHF.

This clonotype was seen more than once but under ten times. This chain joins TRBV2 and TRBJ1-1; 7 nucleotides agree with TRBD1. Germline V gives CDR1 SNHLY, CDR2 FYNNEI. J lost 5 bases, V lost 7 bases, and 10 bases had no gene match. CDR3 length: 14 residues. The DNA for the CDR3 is TGTGCCAGCAACCCGATGACAGGGTGGACTGAAGCTTTCTTT. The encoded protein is CASNPMTGWTEAFF.

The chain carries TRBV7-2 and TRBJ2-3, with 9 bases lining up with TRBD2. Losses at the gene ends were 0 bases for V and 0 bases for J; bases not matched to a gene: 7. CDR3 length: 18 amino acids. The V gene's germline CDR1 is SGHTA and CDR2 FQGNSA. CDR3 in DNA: TGTGCCAGCAGCTTAGCTTGGTCTAGCGGGGTGAGCACAGATACGCAGTATTTT. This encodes CASSLAWSSGVSTDTQYF.

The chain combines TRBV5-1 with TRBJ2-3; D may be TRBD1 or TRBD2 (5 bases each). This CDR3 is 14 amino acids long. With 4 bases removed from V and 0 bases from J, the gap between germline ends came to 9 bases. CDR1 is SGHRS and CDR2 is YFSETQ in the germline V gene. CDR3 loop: CASSSRDSTDTQYF. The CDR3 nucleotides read TGCGCCAGCAGCAGCCGGGACAGCACAGATACGCAGTATTTT.

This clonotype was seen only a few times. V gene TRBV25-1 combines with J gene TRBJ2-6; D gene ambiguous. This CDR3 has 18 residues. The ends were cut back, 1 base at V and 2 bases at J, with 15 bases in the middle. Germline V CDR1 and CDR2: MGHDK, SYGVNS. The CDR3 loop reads CASSEFQWHGTGANVLTF. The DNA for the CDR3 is TGTGCCAGCAGTGAATTTCAGTGGCATGGCACTGGGGCCAACGTCCTGACTTTC.

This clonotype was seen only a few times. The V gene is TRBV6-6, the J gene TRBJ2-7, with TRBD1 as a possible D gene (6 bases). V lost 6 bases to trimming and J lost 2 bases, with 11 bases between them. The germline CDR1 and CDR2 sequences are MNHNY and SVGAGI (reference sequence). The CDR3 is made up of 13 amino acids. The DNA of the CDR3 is TGTGCCAGCAGCCGACAGGTCGCCTACGAGCAGTACGTC. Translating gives CASSRQVAYEQYV.

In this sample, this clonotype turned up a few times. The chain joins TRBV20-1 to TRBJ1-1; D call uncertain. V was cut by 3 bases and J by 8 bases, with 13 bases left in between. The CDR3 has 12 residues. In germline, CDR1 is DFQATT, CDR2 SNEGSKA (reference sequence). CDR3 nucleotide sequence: TGCAGTGCTAGTCGTCCTTCGTCGGAAGCTTTCTTT. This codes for CSASRPSSEAFF.

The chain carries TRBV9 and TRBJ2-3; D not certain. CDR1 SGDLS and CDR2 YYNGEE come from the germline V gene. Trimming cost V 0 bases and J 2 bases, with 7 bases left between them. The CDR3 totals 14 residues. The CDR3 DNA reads TGTGCCAGCAGCGTAGGGCGGTTCACAGATACGCAGTATTTT. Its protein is CASSVGRFTDTQYF.

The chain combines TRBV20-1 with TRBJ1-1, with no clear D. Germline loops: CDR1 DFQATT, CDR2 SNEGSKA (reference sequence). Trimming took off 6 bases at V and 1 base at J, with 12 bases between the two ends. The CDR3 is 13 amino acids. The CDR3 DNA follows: TGCAGTGCCGCCTTGAGCGCGAACACTGAAGCTTTCTTT. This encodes CSAALSANTEAFF.

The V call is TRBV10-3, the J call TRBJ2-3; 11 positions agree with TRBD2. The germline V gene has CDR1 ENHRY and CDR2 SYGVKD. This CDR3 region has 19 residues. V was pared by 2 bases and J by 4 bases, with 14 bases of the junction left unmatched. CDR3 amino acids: CAISEPDLTSGGTADTQYF. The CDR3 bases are TGTGCCATCAGTGAGCCCGACCTTACTAGCGGGGGTACGGCAGATACGCAGTATTTT.

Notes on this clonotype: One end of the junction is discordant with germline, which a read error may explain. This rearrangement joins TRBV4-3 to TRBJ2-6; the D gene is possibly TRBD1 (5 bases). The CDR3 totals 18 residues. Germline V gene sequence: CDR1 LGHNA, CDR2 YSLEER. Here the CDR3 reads CASSQDSVVSSGATVLTF. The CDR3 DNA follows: TGCGCCAGCAGCCAAGATTCAGTCGTGAGCTCTGGGGCCACCGTCCTGACTTTC.